This entry lists 23 T cell receptor beta chains sequenced from one sample in a study of OX40 agonist ivuxolimab in advanced cancers. Assay: immunoSEQ multiplex PCR; the TCRdb copy retains only in-frame clones and omits some. The data contain 55,000 or so clones, 75% to 90% of them singletons. This specimen was CD4+ or CD8+ T cells sorted from blood, taken in a trial of the OX40 agonist ivuxolimab. The receptors were gathered from an adult with an advanced solid tumor such as melanoma, head and neck, liver or kidney cancer.

The chain joins TRBV28 to TRBJ1-1; 7 bases match TRBD1. The ends lost 6 bases at V and 5 bases at J; junction bases unmatched: 9. Germline CDR1 and CDR2: MDHEN and SYDVKM. The CDR3 is 14 amino acids. Here the CDR3 DNA reads TGTGCCAGCAGAAAGGGACAGCGAAGGACTGAAGCTTTCTTT. This codes for CASRKGQRRTEAFF.

This chain uses TRBV21-1 with TRBJ2-3; whether TRBD2, the table's D call, matches the DNA was not checked. TRBV21-1 is designated a pseudogene. The CDR3 has 19 residues. CDR3 amino acids: CASSPPADGLAASTDTQYF. Written as DNA, the CDR3 is TGTGCCAGCAGCCCCCCGGCGGATGGACTAGCGGCTAGCACAGATACGCAGTATTTT.

The CDR3 sequence: CASSLAGRGETQYF. The DNA of the CDR3 is TGTGCCAGCAGCTTGGCCGGGAGGGGGGAGACCCAGTACTTC. The V gene is TRBV5-6, the J gene TRBJ2-5; the match to TRBD2 covers 8 bases. The CDR3 has 14 amino acids. CDR1 is SGHDT, CDR2 YYEEEE, per germline. With 0 bases clipped from V and 5 bases from J, the junction kept 3 bases outside the gene matches.

The chain has TRBV13 and TRBJ2-1; D is ambiguous. This CDR3 comprises 11 residues. Trimming removed 3 bases from V and 4 bases from J, with 1 base in between. Per germline, CDR1 PRHDT and CDR2 FYEKMQ (reference sequence). CDR3 sequence (DNA): TGTGCCAGCAGCTTTTACAATGAGCAGTTCTTC. This translates into CASSFYNEQFF.

The chain employs TRBV27 and TRBJ2-1, with 9 bases identical to TRBD2. Germline trimming cut 3 bases from V and 8 bases from J; bases unmatched to any gene: 20. This CDR3 is built from 19 residues. Per the germline V gene, CDR1 is MNHEY and CDR2 is SMNVEV (reference sequence). CDR3 nucleotide sequence: TGTGCCAGCAGTTTGTTCGCGGCTCCTTTGATAGCGGGAGTAGATGAGCAGTTCTTC. Amino acid sequence: CASSLFAAPLIAGVDEQFF.

This clone appeared a single time. The rearrangement joins TRBV28 to TRBJ2-1, with a tentative D call TRBD2 (5 bases). V shed 1 base and J shed 3 bases, with 10 bases lying between them. From germline, CDR1 is MDHEN and CDR2 SYDVKM. The CDR3 has 15 amino acids. CDR3 DNA sequence: TGTGCCAGCAGTTTATACGGGATTGGCTACAATGAGCAGTTCTTC. As protein: CASSLYGIGYNEQFF.

CDR3 amino acids: CAGRRDVYNEQFF. CDR3 in DNA: TGTGCCGGCCGGAGGGACGTCTACAATGAGCAGTTCTTC. The gene calls are TRBV2 and TRBJ2-1, with TRBD2 as a possible D gene (6 bases). Per germline, CDR1 SNHLY and CDR2 FYNNEI. This CDR3 is built from 13 residues. V lost 11 bases and J 3 bases, leaving 14 bases between the germline ends.

The CDR3 DNA reads as TGTGCCAGTGGTCCCTTTAGCGGGCTCCTCGGGGACACTGAAGCTTTCTTT. Protein product: CASGPFSGLLGDTEAFF. The V and J genes are TRBV19 and TRBJ1-1; D unresolved. CDR3 length: 17 amino acids. Germline CDR1 LNHDA, CDR2 SQIVND (reference sequence). Trimming left V 8 bases short and J 3 bases short, with 25 bases between.

This chain links TRBV7-9 with TRBJ1-3, with D unresolved. The CDR3 spans 13 residues. Germline V lookup: CDR1 SEHNR, CDR2 FQNEAQ (reference sequence). V dropped 7 bases and J dropped 0 bases, with 7 bases sitting between them. CDR3 region: CASTSGSGNTIYF. In DNA form, the CDR3 reads TGTGCCAGCACTTCCGGCTCTGGAAACACCATATATTTT.

The V call is TRBV9, the J call TRBJ2-1; 7 nucleotides agree with TRBD2. V was clipped by 7 bases and J by 4 bases; unmatched bases: 5. This CDR3 comprises 13 residues. Germline V CDR1 and CDR2: SGDLS, YYNGEE. The CDR3 sequence is CASSSGHYNEQFF. Written as DNA, the CDR3 is TGTGCCAGCTCTAGCGGACATTACAATGAGCAGTTCTTC. Variable domain in full (rest from reference TRBV9 and TRBJ2-1): DSGVTQTPKHLITATGQRVTLRCSPRSGDLSVYWYQQSLDQGLQFLIQYYNGEERAKGNILERFSAQQFPDLHSELNLSSLELGDSALYFCASSSGHYNEQFFGPGTRLTVL.

The CDR3 reads CASSLGLAGYADTQYF. The CDR3 DNA reads TGTGCCAGCAGCTTGGGACTAGCGGGTTACGCAGATACGCAGTATTTT. The chain employs TRBV5-4 and TRBJ2-3, with 10 bases identical to TRBD2. Germline CDR1 reads SGHNT; CDR2 reads YYREEE (reference sequence). Trimming at V came to 0 bases and at J to 4 bases, leaving 5 bases not matched to a gene. There are 16 residues in the CDR3.

The chain recombines TRBV2 with TRBJ2-6; the match to TRBD1 covers 7 bases. Germline lookup yields CDR1 SNHLY and CDR2 FYNNEI. V lost 5 bases and J lost 2; bases outside the gene matches: 9. There are 17 residues in the CDR3. CDR3 nucleotide sequence: TGTGCCAGCAGTTTTCAATTCAGGGGGACTGGGGCCAACGTCCTGACTTTC. Translation: CASSFQFRGTGANVLTF. The whole variable domain, remainder taken from reference TRBV2 and TRBJ2-6, is EPEVTQTPSHQVTQMGQEVILRCVPISNHLYFYWYRQILGQKVEFLVSFYNNEISEKSEIFDDQFSVERPDGSNFTLKIRSTKLEDSAMYFCASSFQFRGTGANVLTFGAGSRLTVL.

The rearrangement joins TRBV9 to TRBJ2-3; no clear D gene. This CDR3 has 14 amino acids. Looked up from germline, CDR1 is SGDLS and CDR2 is YYNGEE. Trimming took off 0 bases at V and 0 bases at J, with 5 bases between the two ends. The CDR3 DNA sequence: TGTGCCAGCAGCGTAGCGGCGAGCACAGATACGCAGTATTTT. Translating gives CASSVAASTDTQYF.

The gene calls are TRBV28 and TRBJ1-1; D might be TRBD1 (5 bases). The ends were cut back, 4 bases at V and 7 bases at J, with 13 bases in the middle. Looked up from germline, CDR1 is MDHEN and CDR2 is SYDVKM. The CDR3 is made up of 13 amino acids. CDR3 protein: CASSYALGDEAFF. The CDR3 DNA is TGTGCCAGCAGTTACGCCTTGGGGGATGAAGCTTTCTTT.

The rearrangement uses TRBV2 and TRBJ2-1; 16 bases match TRBD2. CDR1 SNHLY and CDR2 FYNNEI come from the germline V gene. The CDR3 contains 17 residues. V lost 5 bases and J lost 9; bases outside the gene matches: 10. CDR3 DNA: TGTGCCAGCAGTCTAGCCGGGACTAGCGGGAGGGTGGGTGAGCAGTTCTTC. It specifies CASSLAGTSGRVGEQFF.

V is TRBV6-1 and J is TRBJ2-3; 10 bases are shared with TRBD2. The CDR3 is made up of 15 amino acids. V trimming: 6 bases; J trimming: 1 base; junction bases outside the gene matches: 4. CDR1 is MNHNS, CDR2 SASEGT, per germline. CDR3 sequence: CASRSGTSGTDTQYF. The CDR3 DNA is TGTGCCAGCAGGTCCGGGACTAGCGGCACAGATACGCAGTATTTT.

The chain carries TRBV6-1 and TRBJ2-3; D is perhaps TRBD1 (6 bases). The germline gives CDR1 MNHNS, CDR2 SASEGT. The CDR3 runs 15 residues. V lost 1 base, J lost 1 base, and 9 bases lay in between. CDR3 loop: CASSEVSGGTDTQYF. CDR3 nucleotide sequence: TGTGCCAGCAGTGAAGTTTCAGGGGGCACAGATACGCAGTATTTT.

The chain joins TRBV19 to TRBJ2-1; TRBD2 matches 10 bases. The CDR3 runs to 15 residues. Germline loops: CDR1 LNHDA, CDR2 SQIVND (reference sequence). After removal of 7 bases from V and 6 bases from J, the junction contained 9 bases not matched to a gene. CDR3 sequence (DNA): TGTGCCAGTACCCGAGGACTAGCGGCCTCCAATGAGCAGTTCTTC. Translating gives CASTRGLAASNEQFF.

V and J are TRBV5-4 and TRBJ1-5; D is unresolved. The length of the CDR3 is 13 residues. V lost 3 bases and J 1 base, leaving 5 bases between the germline ends. CDR1 SGHNT and CDR2 YYREEE come from the germline V gene (reference sequence). CDR3 residues: CASSYYSNQPQHF. CDR3 nucleotides: TGTGCCAGCAGCTATTACAGCAATCAGCCCCAGCATTTT.

J is TRBJ2-3 and V is TRBV30, with D possibly matching TRBD1 (6 bases). From germline, CDR1 is GTSNPN and CDR2 SVGIG (reference sequence). Between the trimmed V and J ends, which lost 2 bases and 2 bases, there was a span of 11 bases. The CDR3 runs 14 residues. In DNA, the CDR3 is TGTGCCTGGAGTAATGGACAGATCACAGATACGCAGTATTTT. Translated, it gives CAWSNGQITDTQYF.

The J gene is TRBJ2-3, the V gene TRBV6-5; TRBD1 matches 7 bases. V was pared by 5 bases and J by 9 bases, with 14 bases of the junction left unmatched. The CDR3 is made up of 15 amino acids. The germline gives CDR1 MNHEY, CDR2 SVGAGI. The CDR3 loop is CASSRGDSGFRTQYF. The CDR3 bases are TGTGCCAGCAGTAGAGGGGACAGTGGTTTTCGGACGCAGTATTTT.

This chain uses TRBV28 with TRBJ1-5; TRBD1 agrees at 9 bases. Trimming cost V 4 bases and J 6 bases; bases outside gene matches: 7. The CDR3 is made up of 15 amino acids. The germline CDR1 and CDR2 sequences are MDHEN and SYDVKM. The CDR3 coding sequence is TGTGCCAGCAGTTCGACAGGGGGGTCTTTTCAGCCCCAGCATTTT. Protein: CASSSTGGSFQPQHF.

The rearrangement uses TRBV9 and TRBJ2-1; no reliable D call. The V end lost 4 bases, the J end lost 8 bases, and 19 bases lay between the germline ends. CDR3 length: 15 amino acids. Germline-derived CDR1 and CDR2 are SGDLS and YYNGEE. The CDR3 loop reads CASSNMPSWSHEQFF. CDR3 bases: TGTGCCAGCAGCAATATGCCCAGTTGGAGCCATGAGCAGTTCTTC.